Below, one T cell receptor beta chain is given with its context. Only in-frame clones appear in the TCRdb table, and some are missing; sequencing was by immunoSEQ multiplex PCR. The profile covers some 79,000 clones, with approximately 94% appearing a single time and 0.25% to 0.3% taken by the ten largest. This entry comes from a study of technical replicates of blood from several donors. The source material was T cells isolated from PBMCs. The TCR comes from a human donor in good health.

The CDR3 loop is CASRVGTGDQPQHF. CDR3 coding DNA: TGTGCCAGCAGAGTAGGGACAGGGGATCAGCCCCAGCATTTT. J is TRBJ1-5 and V is TRBV28, with 10 bases aligning to TRBD1. This CDR3 spans 14 amino acids. The germline V gene encodes CDR1 MDHEN and CDR2 SYDVKM. Germline trimming cut 6 bases from V and 5 bases from J; bases unmatched to any gene: 4.